These 7 T cell receptor beta chains share one sample of origin, sequenced in a study of blood T cell repertoires in COVID-19. Clones were sequenced by immunoSEQ multiplex PCR, and TCRdb holds only the in-frame ones, with some missing. The sample consists of fewer than 95,000 clones, 80% to 90% of them appearing once. The sample taken for sequencing was peripheral blood. The receptors were sampled from a man over 45 with acute or convalescent COVID-19.

The J gene is TRBJ2-5, the V gene TRBV21-1; the D call in the table, TRBD1, was not verified against the DNA. TRBV21-1 is shown as a pseudogene. The length of the CDR3 is 15 residues. The CDR3 DNA reads TGTGCCAGCAGCAAATATGGGGCGCCTCTAGAGACCCAGTACTTC. As protein: CASSKYGAPLETQYF.

The chain has TRBV1 and TRBJ2-2; TRBD2, the D gene given by the table, was not confirmed from the DNA. TRBV1 is marked as a pseudogene. The CDR3 covers 16 residues. The CDR3 protein is CTSGTSGGANTGELFF. As DNA, the CDR3 is TGCACCAGCGGGACTAGCGGGGGTGCGAACACCGGGGAGCTGTTTTTT.

The rearrangement uses TRBV7-3 and TRBJ1-1; the D gene is possibly TRBD1 (5 bases). The CDR3 has 14 amino acids. The germline V and J ends were trimmed by 5 bases and 6 bases, with 16 bases remaining between them. CDR1 SGHTA and CDR2 FQGTGA come from the germline V gene. The CDR3 spells CASSLQGPGAEAFF. Here the CDR3 DNA reads TGTGCCAGCAGCCTTCAAGGCCCGGGGGCTGAAGCTTTCTTT. Variable domain in full (rest from reference TRBV7-3 and TRBJ1-1): GAGVSQTPSNKVTEKGKYVELRCDPISGHTALYWYRQSLGQGPEFLIYFQGTGAADDSGLPNDRFFAVRPEGSVSTLKIQRTERGDSAVYLCASSLQGPGAEAFFGQGTRLTVV.

The V and J genes are TRBV5-4 and TRBJ2-3; 8 nucleotides align to TRBD2. Trimming took 4 bases from V and 2 from J; bases not matched to a gene: 6. This CDR3 has 15 residues. Germline loops: CDR1 SGHNT, CDR2 YYREEE (reference sequence). CDR3 in amino acids: CASSLGLAYTDTQYF. In DNA, the CDR3 is TGTGCCAGCAGCCTCGGACTAGCTTACACAGATACGCAGTATTTT.

The chain has TRBV10-3 and TRBJ1-2; 7 bases line up with TRBD1. Trimming removed 2 bases from V and 8 bases from J; junction bases left unmatched: 5. Per germline, CDR1 ENHRY and CDR2 SYGVKD. The CDR3 covers 13 residues. CDR3 region: CAISEDRVSGYTF. The CDR3 region has the DNA TGTGCCATCAGTGAGGACAGGGTATCCGGCTACACCTTC.

This CDR3 reads CASSYRPGTVPSSYEQYV. In nucleotides, the CDR3 is TGTGCCAGCAGCTACCGTCCCGGGACAGTCCCGAGCTCCTACGAGCAGTACGTC. The chain links TRBV5-4 to TRBJ2-7, with 7 nucleotides matching TRBD1. Germline V gene sequence: CDR1 SGHNT, CDR2 YYREEE (reference sequence). This CDR3 comprises 18 residues. The ends lost 3 bases at V and 0 bases at J; junction bases unmatched: 15.

This clone is a singleton in its sample. CDR3 in DNA: TGTGCCATCAGTGAAGGCGGGACGCAGTATTCACCCCTCCACTTT. Its protein is CAISEGGTQYSPLHF. This chain connects TRBV10-3 to TRBJ1-6, with a tentative D call TRBD1 (5 bases). CDR3 size: 15 residues. Per the germline V gene, CDR1 is ENHRY and CDR2 is SYGVKD. V was pared by 3 bases and J by 8 bases, with 14 bases between.